The 21 T cell receptor beta chains in this list originate from one sample, sequenced in a study of blood T cell repertoires in COVID-19 (TCRdb year 2020). The library was generated by the immunoSEQ multiplex PCR assay. The clones in this table, taken by TCRdb from immuneACCESS, are in-frame only. Not every clone is retained; where verified, under half of the shortfall comes from an unresolved V gene, and the cause of the rest is unknown. The sample records 200,000 or so clones, roughly 86% of which are singletons. Together, the top ten hold roughly 4.6% of the sample. The specimen was peripheral blood. These receptors all come from a woman aged 70-85 years with active or convalescent COVID-19.

The CDR3: CASSRSRLAYEQYF. In nucleotides, the CDR3 is TGTGCCAGCAGCCGGAGTCGACTAGCCTACGAGCAGTACTTC. This chain connects TRBV5-4 to TRBJ2-7; D perhaps matches TRBD2 (6 bases). Per the germline V gene, CDR1 is SGHNT and CDR2 is YYREEE (reference sequence). This CDR3 spans 14 amino acids. The V end lost 4 bases, the J end lost 2 bases, and 13 bases lay between the germline ends. Variable domain in full (rest from reference TRBV5-4 and TRBJ2-7): ETGVTQSPTHLIKTRGQQVTLRCSSQSGHNTVSWYQQALGQGPQFIFQYYREEENGRGNFPPRFSGLQFPNYSSELNVNALELDDSALYLCASSRSRLAYEQYFGPGTRLTVT.

The CDR3 DNA reads TGTGCCAGCAGTGAAACCGTAGCGGCCTACGAGCAGTACTTC. The encoded protein is CASSETVAAYEQYF. The V gene is TRBV2, the J gene TRBJ2-7; a possible D gene is TRBD2 (6 bases). This CDR3 region has 14 residues. The germline CDR1 and CDR2 sequences are SNHLY and FYNNEI. The V end was cut by 2 bases, the J end by 2 bases, with 10 bases between.

The CDR3 DNA sequence: TGTGCTAGTGGTTCTCCCGGGGAGCTGTTTTTT. Translated, it gives CASGSPGELFF. V gene TRBV12-5 combines with J gene TRBJ2-2, with unresolved D. Germline V lookup: CDR1 LGHNT, CDR2 FRNRAP. The CDR3 extends over 11 amino acids. The germline V and J ends were trimmed by 4 bases and 6 bases, with 3 bases remaining between them. The variable domain in full, with the rest retrieved from reference TRBV12-5 and TRBJ2-2, is DARVTQTPRHKVTEMGQEVTMRCQPILGHNTVFWYRQTMMQGLELLAYFRNRAPLDDSGMPKDRFSAEMPDATLATLKIQPSEPRDSAVYFCASGSPGELFFGEGSRLTVL.

The chain recombines TRBV4-1 with TRBJ2-5, with TRBD2 matching 13 bases. This CDR3 is built from 17 residues. The junction had 9 bases not matched to a gene; V was cut back by 4 bases and J by 4 bases. The V gene's germline CDR1 is MGHRA and CDR2 YSYEKL. The CDR3 sequence: CASSRTSGRVYAETQYF. CDR3 DNA sequence: TGCGCCAGCAGCCGGACTAGCGGGAGAGTGTATGCAGAGACCCAGTACTTC.

The V and J genes are TRBV2 and TRBJ1-2; TRBD1 is a possible D gene (6 bases). Germline V gene data show CDR1 as SNHLY and CDR2 as FYNNEI. This CDR3 is built from 14 residues. Trimming cost V 1 base and J 7 bases, with 13 bases left between them. The CDR3 region is CASSEGTAAGGYTF. CDR3 nucleotides: TGTGCCAGCAGTGAAGGGACAGCTGCCGGTGGCTACACCTTC.

In its sample, this clone was seen a few times. The chain links TRBV6-5 to TRBJ1-6, with D hard to call. Germline V gene lookup returns CDR1 MNHEY and CDR2 SVGAGI. Trimming left V 4 bases short and J 5 bases short, with 12 bases between. The CDR3 is made up of 15 amino acids. The CDR3 spells CASSLYDTDNSPLHF. The CDR3 bases are TGTGCCAGCAGTTTGTACGACACGGATAATTCACCCCTCCACTTT.

This chain uses TRBV28 with TRBJ2-5; 8 bases fit TRBD2. This CDR3 has 14 residues. V was clipped by 2 bases and J by 5 bases; unmatched bases: 4. Germline-derived CDR1 and CDR2 are MDHEN and SYDVKM. The CDR3 DNA follows: TGTGCCAGCAGTTTAGTTCGGGGGGGGGAGACCCAGTACTTC. Translated, it gives CASSLVRGGETQYF.

V gene TRBV18 combines with J gene TRBJ2-3; 7 bases fit TRBD1. The CDR3 has 17 amino acids. The germline V gene encodes CDR1 KGHSH and CDR2 LQKENI. V shed 4 bases, J shed 5 bases, and the junction held 15 bases outside the gene matches. In DNA form, the CDR3 reads TGTGCCAGCTCACAGCGGACAGGCCATTCGAGCGAAGATACGCAGTATTTT. It encodes CASSQRTGHSSEDTQYF.

The V call is TRBV5-4, the J call TRBJ2-1, with 12 bases aligning to TRBD2. Germline V gene lookup returns CDR1 SGHNT and CDR2 YYREEE (reference sequence). V shed 4 bases and J 6 bases; nucleotides not matched to a gene: 8. The CDR3 consists of 16 residues. CDR3 DNA: TGTGCCAGCAGCACACCTAGCGGGAGGGCTGGCAATGAGCAGTTCTTC. This sequence encodes CASSTPSGRAGNEQFF.

The chain links TRBV9 to TRBJ1-1, with TRBD1 as a possible D gene (6 bases). This CDR3 spans 14 amino acids. The germline CDR1 and CDR2 sequences are SGDLS and YYNGEE. Between the trimmed V and J ends, which lost 4 bases and 5 bases, there was a span of 15 bases. The CDR3 sequence: CASSYNPQGTEAFF. CDR3 in DNA: TGTGCCAGCAGCTATAACCCTCAGGGGACTGAAGCTTTCTTT.

The V and J genes are TRBV6-1 and TRBJ1-5; D uncertain. Trimming shortened V by 6 bases and J by 7 bases, and 13 bases separated the two germline ends. This CDR3 comprises 13 residues. Germline values: CDR1 MNHNS, CDR2 SASEGT. This chain's CDR3 is CASSSSSGQPQHF. In nucleotides, the CDR3 is TGTGCCAGCAGCTCCAGCAGCGGGCAGCCCCAGCATTTT.

The chain recombines TRBV9 with TRBJ1-2; D gene uncertain. The CDR3 is 14 residues long. V was pared by 3 bases and J by 3 bases, with 12 bases between. Germline CDR1 is SGDLS and CDR2 is YYNGEE. CDR3 in DNA: TGTGCCAGCAGCGCTCTACTTCCCGACTATGGCTACACCTTC. It yields the protein CASSALLPDYGYTF.

The chain links TRBV5-1 to TRBJ2-2, with D hard to call. Germline values: CDR1 SGHRS, CDR2 YFSETQ. This CDR3 comprises 14 residues. V was shortened by 0 bases and J by 5 bases, with 8 bases between the two germline ends. The CDR3 sequence is CASSLDRLTGELFF. Written as DNA, the CDR3 is TGCGCCAGCAGCTTGGACAGATTGACCGGGGAGCTGTTTTTT.

V is TRBV29-1 and J is TRBJ1-2, with D possibly being TRBD1 (5 bases). This CDR3 is built from 11 residues. Looked up from germline, CDR1 is SQVTM and CDR2 is ANQGSEA. Trimming cost V 7 bases and J 2 bases, with 8 bases left between them. The CDR3 region is CSARANYGYTF. DNA for the CDR3: TGCAGCGCCAGGGCAAACTATGGCTACACCTTC.

This clone was seen just once. The J gene is TRBJ2-2, the V gene TRBV6-5, with D perhaps matching TRBD1 (6 bases). Per the germline V gene, CDR1 is MNHEY and CDR2 is SVGAGI. The CDR3 sequence is 14 residues long. The V gene lost 10 bases and the J gene lost 5 bases, with 17 bases spanning the gap. CDR3 residues: CATDTRGKTGELFF. The CDR3 coding sequence is TGTGCCACCGACACAAGGGGGAAAACCGGGGAGCTGTTTTTT.

The V gene is TRBV7-9, the J gene TRBJ1-2; 10 positions agree with TRBD1. CDR1 and CDR2 from the germline V gene are SEHNR and FQNEAQ (reference sequence). Unmatched junction bases numbered 7, after V lost 5 bases and J lost 7 bases. This CDR3 comprises 14 residues. The CDR3 here is CASSRGQGNTGYTF. The DNA of the CDR3 is TGTGCCAGCAGCCGGGGACAGGGGAATACTGGCTACACCTTC.

The gene calls are TRBV18 and TRBJ2-5; the match to TRBD2 covers 7 bases. CDR1 is KGHSH and CDR2 is LQKENI in the germline V gene. V lost 3 bases, J lost 5 bases, and 3 bases stayed unmatched. The length of the CDR3 is 13 residues. CDR3 nucleotide sequence: TGTGCCAGCTCACCGTTTAGCGGGGAGACCCAGTACTTC. This gives the protein CASSPFSGETQYF.

The V gene is TRBV19, the J gene TRBJ1-1; D call uncertain. CDR1 and CDR2 from the germline V gene are LNHDA and SQIVND (reference sequence). With 5 bases removed from V and 4 bases from J, the gap between germline ends came to 17 bases. The CDR3 spans 15 residues. The CDR3 region is CASSHRPPPGTEAFF. The CDR3, as DNA: TGTGCCAGTAGTCATCGGCCTCCTCCGGGCACTGAAGCTTTCTTT.

J is TRBJ2-7 and V is TRBV11-2; possibly TRBD2 for D (5 bases). The CDR3 has 15 amino acids. The V end lost 5 bases, the J end lost 1 base, and 15 bases lay between the germline ends. The germline gives CDR1 SGHAT, CDR2 FQNNGV. The CDR3 DNA reads TGTGCCAGCAGCCCTACTTGGGAGACTTCCTACGAGCAGTACTTC. It specifies CASSPTWETSYEQYF.

The chain uses TRBV28 and TRBJ2-2, with D unclear. Germline loops: CDR1 MDHEN, CDR2 SYDVKM. V lost 10 bases to trimming and J lost 0 bases, with 12 bases between them. CDR3 length: 14 amino acids. The CDR3 bases are TGTGCCACCCGAGGTACCCCGAACACCGGGGAGCTGTTTTTT. It encodes CATRGTPNTGELFF.

V usage is TRBV28 and J usage is TRBJ2-3; 11 nucleotides align to TRBD2. Germline V gene data show CDR1 as MDHEN and CDR2 as SYDVKM. The CDR3 length is 18 residues. The V and J ends lost 3 bases and 2 bases, in that order; junction bases with no gene match: 10. CDR3 coding DNA: TGTGCCAGCAGTTTGAATGTTGGGACTAGCGGACCCACAGATACGCAGTATTTT. The encoded protein is CASSLNVGTSGPTDTQYF.